Listed below are T cell receptor beta chains from one sample, sequenced in a study of T-cell memory formation after mild COVID-19. One entry per CDR3 protein, called by TCRdb with MiXCR from the 5' RACE reads. Of a few hundred thousand distinct CDR3 sequences detected, about 21% appear once; the ten largest clones hold about an eighth. The sequenced sample was PBMCs or a T cell subset sorted from them (not recorded which). Every receptor here comes from an adult woman who had mild COVID-19 (a few samples of this study predate the infection). Cell type and time point are not known. Each CDR3 is given with its conserved first and last residue. Each record gives: D gene, V gene, J gene, CDR3 length, clone size, CDR3 DNA, CDR3 protein. D genes are given only for firm matches. Size is stated for part of the rows, as once, few or many counts, or as a class when the clone is expanded.

D gene: -; V gene: TRBV11-2; J gene: TRBJ1-2; CDR3 length: 16; clone size: few; CDR3 DNA: TGTGCCAGCAGCCCACTCTCCACCTCCGGTCGGGGGGGCTACACCTTC; CDR3 protein: CASSPLSTSGRGGYTF
D gene: TRBD2; V gene: TRBV9; J gene: TRBJ2-7; CDR3 length: 15; clone size: -; CDR3 DNA: TGTGCCAGCAGCGTAGGAAGCGGGGGGTTCACCGAGCAGTACTTC; CDR3 protein: CASSVGSGGFTEQYF
D gene: TRBD1; V gene: TRBV7-8; J gene: TRBJ2-5; CDR3 length: 16; clone size: few; CDR3 DNA: TGTGCCAGCAGCTCGACCGGGACAGGGGGTTTGGAGACCCAGTACTTC; CDR3 protein: CASSSTGTGGLETQYF
D gene: -; V gene: TRBV25-1; J gene: TRBJ2-1; CDR3 length: 12; clone size: -; CDR3 DNA: TGTGCCAGCAGGGCAGGGTTCAATGAGCAGTTCTTC; CDR3 protein: CASRAGFNEQFF
D gene: TRBD2; V gene: TRBV9; J gene: TRBJ2-1; CDR3 length: 15; clone size: -; CDR3 DNA: TGTGCCAGCAGCGTAGCTAGCGGGGGCTACAATGAGCAGTTCTTC; CDR3 protein: CASSVASGGYNEQFF
D gene: -; V gene: TRBV24-1; J gene: TRBJ2-3; CDR3 length: 16; clone size: -; CDR3 DNA: TGTGCCACCAGTGATTTGTATGGGAGCAACACAGATACGCAGTATTTT; CDR3 protein: CATSDLYGSNTDTQYF
D gene: -; V gene: TRBV24-1; J gene: TRBJ2-3; CDR3 length: 14; clone size: many; CDR3 DNA: TGTGCCACCAGTGCATCCACTGTCACAGATACGCAGTATTTT; CDR3 protein: CATSASTVTDTQYF
D gene: TRBD1; V gene: TRBV7-2; J gene: TRBJ2-1; CDR3 length: 17; clone size: few; CDR3 DNA: TGTGCCAGCAGCTTAGACGCCGGGACAGCTAGCTACAATGAGCAGTTCTTC; CDR3 protein: CASSLDAGTASYNEQFF
D gene: TRBD1; V gene: TRBV9; J gene: TRBJ1-6; CDR3 length: 14; clone size: -; CDR3 DNA: TGTGCCAGCAGCGCAGGGACAGGGAATTCACCCCTCCACTTT; CDR3 protein: CASSAGTGNSPLHF
D gene: TRBD1; V gene: TRBV6-2/TRBV6-3; J gene: TRBJ2-7; CDR3 length: 15; clone size: -; CDR3 DNA: TGTGCCAGCAGTTACTCCAACAGGGGGGCGGCCGAGCAGTACTTC; CDR3 protein: CASSYSNRGAAEQYF
D gene: -; V gene: TRBV20-1; J gene: TRBJ2-7; CDR3 length: 14; clone size: -; CDR3 DNA: TGCAGTGCTAGTCGCCCGGGACTCTCCTACGAGCAGTACTTC; CDR3 protein: CSASRPGLSYEQYF
D gene: -; V gene: TRBV20-1; J gene: TRBJ2-3; CDR3 length: 13; clone size: many; CDR3 DNA: TGCAGTGCTAGATCTAGCCCGGGAGATACGCAGTATTTT; CDR3 protein: CSARSSPGDTQYF
D gene: -; V gene: TRBV5-1; J gene: TRBJ2-7; CDR3 length: 14; clone size: few; CDR3 DNA: TGCGCCAGCAGCGTAGGGGAGACAAACTACGAGCAGTACTTC; CDR3 protein: CASSVGETNYEQYF
D gene: -; V gene: TRBV29-1; J gene: TRBJ2-3; CDR3 length: 12; clone size: many; CDR3 DNA: TGCAGCGTTAAAAGGGGAACAGATACGCAGTATTTT; CDR3 protein: CSVKRGTDTQYF
D gene: TRBD2; V gene: TRBV20-1; J gene: TRBJ2-7; CDR3 length: 14; clone size: few; CDR3 DNA: TGCAGTGCCGCACTACTAGCGCAGAGCTACGAGCAGTACTTC; CDR3 protein: CSAALLAQSYEQYF
D gene: -; V gene: TRBV3-1; J gene: TRBJ1-2; CDR3 length: 15; clone size: few; CDR3 DNA: TGTGCCAGCAGCCAAGTGGACAGAGTCTCCTATGGCTACACCTTC; CDR3 protein: CASSQVDRVSYGYTF
D gene: -; V gene: TRBV7-9; J gene: TRBJ1-1; CDR3 length: 12; clone size: few; CDR3 DNA: TGTGCCAGCAGCACACGATCTCCTGAAGCTTTCTTT; CDR3 protein: CASSTRSPEAFF
D gene: -; V gene: TRBV2; J gene: TRBJ2-6; CDR3 length: 15; clone size: few; CDR3 DNA: TGTGCCAGCAGGGCCCGCAGCTCTGGGGCCAACGTCCTGACTTTC; CDR3 protein: CASRARSSGANVLTF
D gene: -; V gene: TRBV3-1; J gene: TRBJ2-7; CDR3 length: 18; clone size: -; CDR3 DNA: TGTGCCAGCAGCCAAGATCTGGGTGGGCACTCGAGCTCCTACGAGCAGTACTTC; CDR3 protein: CASSQDLGGHSSSYEQYF
D gene: TRBD2; V gene: TRBV20-1; J gene: TRBJ2-2; CDR3 length: 17; clone size: -; CDR3 DNA: TGCAGTGCTAGGCATCGTCTCGGGAGGGCCGGTACCGGGGAGCTGTTTTTT; CDR3 protein: CSARHRLGRAGTGELFF
D gene: -; V gene: TRBV7-9; J gene: TRBJ2-4; CDR3 length: 16; clone size: few; CDR3 DNA: TGTGCCAGCAGCTCCCGGGCAGGGGTGGACAAAAACATTCAGTACTTC; CDR3 protein: CASSSRAGVDKNIQYF
D gene: TRBD2; V gene: TRBV9; J gene: TRBJ2-7; CDR3 length: 18; clone size: few; CDR3 DNA: TGTGCCAGCAGCGCCGGGACTAGCGGTAGTGTTGATTCCTACGAGCAGTACTTC; CDR3 protein: CASSAGTSGSVDSYEQYF
D gene: -; V gene: TRBV5-1; J gene: TRBJ2-3; CDR3 length: 14; clone size: many; CDR3 DNA: TGCGCCAGTTCGAGCGGAACCTACACAGATACGCAGTATTTT; CDR3 protein: CASSSGTYTDTQYF
D gene: -; V gene: TRBV7-3; J gene: TRBJ2-7; CDR3 length: 14; clone size: -; CDR3 DNA: TGTGCCAGCAGCTTAACAGGAGAATTCGGGGCGCAGTACTTC; CDR3 protein: CASSLTGEFGAQYF
D gene: -; V gene: TRBV29-1; J gene: TRBJ1-1; CDR3 length: 13; clone size: few; CDR3 DNA: TGCAGCGTCGGACAGAGCATGAACACTGAAGCTTTCTTT; CDR3 protein: CSVGQSMNTEAFF
D gene: -; V gene: TRBV6-5; J gene: TRBJ1-2; CDR3 length: 15; clone size: few; CDR3 DNA: TGTGCCAGCAGTTACGGTTCAGGGCACGGCTATGGCTACACCTTC; CDR3 protein: CASSYGSGHGYGYTF
D gene: -; V gene: TRBV7-9; J gene: TRBJ1-1; CDR3 length: 15; clone size: few; CDR3 DNA: TGTGCCAGCAGCTTATTGGGGGATGCGAACACTGAAGCTTTCTTT; CDR3 protein: CASSLLGDANTEAFF
D gene: -; V gene: TRBV20-1; J gene: TRBJ1-6; CDR3 length: 16; clone size: -; CDR3 DNA: TGCAGTGCTAGAGATATTGGGAGCTCCTATAATTCACCCCTCCACTTT; CDR3 protein: CSARDIGSSYNSPLHF